The source of this TCR beta chain is a study of blood T cell repertoires in COVID-19. Study-level information: Sample material is recorded as cDNA or gDNA derived from T cells, B-cell-depleted T cells, or PBMCs.

V lost 4 bases, J lost 4 bases, and 10 bases lay in between. The germline V gene has CDR1 MGHDK and CDR2 SYGVNS. This CDR3 contains 13 residues. Clones were sequenced by immunoSEQ multiplex PCR, and TCRdb holds only the in-frame ones, with some missing. The data contain approximately 260,000 clones, about 85% of them singletons. Sequencing used peripheral blood. This chain connects TRBV25-1 to TRBJ2-5; possible D gene TRBD2, 5 bases. This clonotype was obtained from a man aged 18 to 35 with active or convalescent COVID-19. DNA of the CDR3: TGTGCCAGCAGTGGGGCTAGCAGAGAGACCCAGTACTTC. It translates to CASSGASRETQYF.